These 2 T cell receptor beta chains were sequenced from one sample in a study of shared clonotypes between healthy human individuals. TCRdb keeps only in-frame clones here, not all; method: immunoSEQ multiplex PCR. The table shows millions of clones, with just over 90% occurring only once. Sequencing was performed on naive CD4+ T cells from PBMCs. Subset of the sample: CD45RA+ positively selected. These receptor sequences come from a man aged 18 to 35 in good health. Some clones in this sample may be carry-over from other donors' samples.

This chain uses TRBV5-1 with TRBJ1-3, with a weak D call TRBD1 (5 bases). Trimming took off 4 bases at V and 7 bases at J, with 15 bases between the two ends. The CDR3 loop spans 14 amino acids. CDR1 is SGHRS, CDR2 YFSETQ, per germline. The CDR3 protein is CASSTGTLGNTIYF. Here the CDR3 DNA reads TGCGCCAGCAGCACCGGGACGCTGGGTAACACCATATATTTT.

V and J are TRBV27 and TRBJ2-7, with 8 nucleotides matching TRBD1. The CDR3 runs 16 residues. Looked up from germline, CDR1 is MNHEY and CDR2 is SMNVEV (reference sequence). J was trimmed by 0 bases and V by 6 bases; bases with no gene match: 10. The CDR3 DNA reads TGTGCCAGCAGGACAAACTCACAGGGGGGCTCCTACGAGCAGTACTTC. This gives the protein CASRTNSQGGSYEQYF.